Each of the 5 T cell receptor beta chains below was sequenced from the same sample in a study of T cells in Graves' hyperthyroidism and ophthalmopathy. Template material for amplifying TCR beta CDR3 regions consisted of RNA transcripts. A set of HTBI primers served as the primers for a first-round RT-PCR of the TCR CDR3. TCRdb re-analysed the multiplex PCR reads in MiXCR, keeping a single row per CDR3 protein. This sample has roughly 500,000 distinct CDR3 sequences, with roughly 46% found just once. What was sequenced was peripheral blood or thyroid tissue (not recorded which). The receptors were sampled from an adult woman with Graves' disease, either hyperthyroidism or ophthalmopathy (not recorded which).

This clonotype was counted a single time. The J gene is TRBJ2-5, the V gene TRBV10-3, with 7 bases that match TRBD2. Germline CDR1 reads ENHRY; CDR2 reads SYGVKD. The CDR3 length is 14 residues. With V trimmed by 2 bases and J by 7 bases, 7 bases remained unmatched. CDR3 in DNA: TGTGCCATCAGTGAGGAGGGGAGGGCCGGGACCCAGTACTTC. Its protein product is CAISEEGRAGTQYF.

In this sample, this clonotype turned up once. The CDR3 is CATSRDLTGYPEAFF. DNA of the CDR3: TGTGCCACCAGCAGAGACCTAACAGGGTATCCTGAAGCTTTCTTT. The chain employs TRBV15 and TRBJ1-1; D may be TRBD1 (6 bases). Trimming removed 0 bases from V and 6 bases from J, with 14 bases in between. Germline V gene lookup returns CDR1 LNHNV and CDR2 YYDKDF (reference sequence). This CDR3 is built from 15 residues.

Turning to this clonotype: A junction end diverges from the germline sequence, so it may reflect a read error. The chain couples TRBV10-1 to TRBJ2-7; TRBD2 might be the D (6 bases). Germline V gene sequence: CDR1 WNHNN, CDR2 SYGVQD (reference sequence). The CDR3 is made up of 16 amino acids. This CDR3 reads CASSGSRGVATGEQYF. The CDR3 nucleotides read TGCGCCAGCAGTGGGTCGCGTGGCGTAGCGACGGGGGAGCAATACTTC.

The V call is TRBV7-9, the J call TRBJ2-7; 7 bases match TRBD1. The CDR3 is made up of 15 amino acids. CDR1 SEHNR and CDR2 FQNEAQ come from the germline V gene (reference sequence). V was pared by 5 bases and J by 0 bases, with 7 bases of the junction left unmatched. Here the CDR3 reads CASSQADRASYEQYF. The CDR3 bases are TGTGCCAGCAGCCAAGCCGACAGGGCCTCCTACGAGCAGTACTTC.

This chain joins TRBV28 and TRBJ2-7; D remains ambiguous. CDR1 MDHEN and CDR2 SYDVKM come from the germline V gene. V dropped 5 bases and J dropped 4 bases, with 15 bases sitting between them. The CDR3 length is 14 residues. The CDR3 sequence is CASSVVQAYYEQYF. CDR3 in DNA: TGTGCCAGCAGTGTGGTTCAGGCCTATTACGAGCAGTACTTC. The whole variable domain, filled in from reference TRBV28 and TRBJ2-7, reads DVKVTQSSRYLVKRTGEKVFLECVQDMDHENMFWYRQDPGLGLRLIYFSYDVKMKEKGDIPEGYSVSREKKERFSLILESASTNQTSMYLCASSVVQAYYEQYFGPGTRLTVT.